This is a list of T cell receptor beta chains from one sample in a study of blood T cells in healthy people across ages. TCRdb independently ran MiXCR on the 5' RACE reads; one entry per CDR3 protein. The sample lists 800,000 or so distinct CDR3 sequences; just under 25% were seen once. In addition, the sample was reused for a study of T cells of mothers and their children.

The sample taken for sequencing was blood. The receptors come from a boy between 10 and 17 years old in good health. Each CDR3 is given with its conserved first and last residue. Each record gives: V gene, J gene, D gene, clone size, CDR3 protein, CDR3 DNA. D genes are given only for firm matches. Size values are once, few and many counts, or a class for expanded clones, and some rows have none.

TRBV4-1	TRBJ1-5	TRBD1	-	CASSQGASGGQPQHF	TGCGCCAGCAGCCAAGGTGCATCAGGGGGTCAGCCCCAGCATTTT
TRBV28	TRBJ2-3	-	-	CASSLPGTHDGDTQYF	TGTGCCAGCAGTTTACCCGGGACACACGATGGGGATACGCAGTATTTT
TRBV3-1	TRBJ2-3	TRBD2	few	CASSHQSRGLVTDTQYF	TGTGCCAGCAGCCACCAATCGCGAGGACTAGTCACAGATACGCAGTATTTT
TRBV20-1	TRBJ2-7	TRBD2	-	CSARREGTYEQYF	TGCAGTGCTAGAAGGGAGGGTACTTACGAGCAGTACTTC
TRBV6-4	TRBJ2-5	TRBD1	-	CASIGQGVGETQYF	TGTGCCAGCATTGGACAGGGCGTTGGAGAGACCCAGTACTTC
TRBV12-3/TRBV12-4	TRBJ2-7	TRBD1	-	CASSTGQNYEQYF	TGTGCCAGCAGCACGGGACAGAACTACGAGCAGTACTTC
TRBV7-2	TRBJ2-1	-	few	CASSSIQGGEQFF	TGTGCCAGCAGTTCGATACAGGGAGGCGAGCAGTTCTTC
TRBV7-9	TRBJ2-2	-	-	CASSTSSEAGELFF	TGTGCCAGCAGCACCTCCTCGGAGGCCGGGGAGCTGTTTTTT
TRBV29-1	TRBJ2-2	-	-	CSGQENTGELFF	TGCAGCGGGCAGGAAAACACCGGGGAGCTGTTTTTT
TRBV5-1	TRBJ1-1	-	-	CASSLEGAAAFF	TGCGCCAGCAGCTTGGAAGGGGCGGCCGCTTTCTTT
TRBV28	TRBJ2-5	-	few	CASSPTTETQYF	TGTGCCAGCAGTCCTACGACTGAGACCCAGTACTTC
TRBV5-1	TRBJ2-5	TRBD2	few	CASSPWPTSGSQETQYF	TGCGCCAGCAGCCCGTGGCCTACTAGCGGGTCACAAGAGACCCAGTACTTC
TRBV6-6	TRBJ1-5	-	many	CASSQWTELNQPQHF	TGTGCCAGCAGTCAATGGACAGAGCTCAATCAGCCCCAGCATTTT
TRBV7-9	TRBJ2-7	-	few	CASSRDGPYEQYF	TGTGCCAGCTCCCGCGACGGACCCTACGAGCAGTACTTC
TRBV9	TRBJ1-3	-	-	CASSPERISGNTIYF	TGTGCCAGCAGCCCAGAAAGGATCTCTGGAAACACCATATATTTT
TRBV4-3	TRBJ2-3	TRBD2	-	CASSQAGRTDTQYF	TGCGCCAGCAGCCAGGCCGGGAGGACAGATACGCAGTATTTT
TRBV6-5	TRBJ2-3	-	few	CASSYFQDSTDTQYF	TGTGCCAGCAGTTACTTTCAGGATAGCACAGATACGCAGTATTTT
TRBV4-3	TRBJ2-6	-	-	CASSPQAGSGANVLTF	TGCGCCAGCAGCCCACAAGCGGGCTCTGGGGCCAACGTCCTGACTTTC
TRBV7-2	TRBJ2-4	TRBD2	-	CASSLARGTSGGNIQYF	TGTGCCAGCAGCTTAGCGAGGGGGACTAGCGGGGGAAACATTCAGTACTTC
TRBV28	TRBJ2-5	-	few	CASNDLAGQYF	TGTGCCAGCAACGATCTCGCGGGCCAGTACTTC
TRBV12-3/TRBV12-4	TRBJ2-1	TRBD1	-	CASTPGQSYNEQFF	TGTGCCAGCACTCCGGGACAGAGTTACAATGAGCAGTTCTTC
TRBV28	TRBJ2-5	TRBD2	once	CASSFITSGRGETQYF	TGTGCCAGCAGTTTCATCACTAGCGGGAGGGGGGAGACCCAGTACTTC
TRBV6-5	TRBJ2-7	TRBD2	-	CASSYSTTSGSEQYF	TGTGCCAGCAGTTACTCGACTACTAGCGGCTCCGAGCAGTACTTC
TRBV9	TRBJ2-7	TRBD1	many	CASSVGQGFSYEQYF	TGTGCCAGCAGCGTAGGACAGGGGTTCTCCTACGAGCAGTACTTC
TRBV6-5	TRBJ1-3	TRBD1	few	CASSTGTGAGNTIYF	TGTGCCAGCAGTACAGGGACAGGGGCTGGAAACACCATATATTTT
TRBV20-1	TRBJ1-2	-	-	CSASPGDYGYTF	TGCAGTGCTAGCCCGGGAGACTATGGCTACACCTTC
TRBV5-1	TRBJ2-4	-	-	CASSHSGDKNIQYF	TGCGCCAGCAGCCATTCGGGGGACAAAAACATTCAGTACTTC
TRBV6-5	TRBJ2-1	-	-	CASSYERANNEQFF	TGTGCCAGCAGTTACGAGCGGGCAAACAATGAGCAGTTCTTC
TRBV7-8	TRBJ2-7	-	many	CASSLEAVSYEQYF	TGTGCCAGCAGCTTAGAGGCCGTAAGCTACGAGCAGTACTTC
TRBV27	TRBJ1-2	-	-	CASSLGHPILGYGYTF	TGTGCCAGCAGTTTGGGACACCCCATACTGGGCTATGGCTACACCTTC
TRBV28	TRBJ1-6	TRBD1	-	CASLISRTGVNSPPHF	TGTGCCAGCCTTATATCAAGGACAGGGGTCAATTCACCCCCCCACTTT
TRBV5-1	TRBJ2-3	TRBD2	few	CASSLAGGPVDTQYF	TGCGCCAGCAGCTTGGCGGGGGGGCCGGTAGATACGCAGTATTTT
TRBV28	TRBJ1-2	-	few	CASSLGQGLFSYTF	TGTGCCAGCAGTTTAGGGCAGGGGTTGTTTAGCTACACCTTC
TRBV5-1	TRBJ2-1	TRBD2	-	CASGHGLPGLAGGIKSSYNEQFF	TGCGCCAGCGGTCACGGACTGCCGGGACTAGCGGGGGGGATCAAGAGCTCCTACAATGAGCAGTTCTTC
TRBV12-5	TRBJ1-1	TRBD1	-	CASGHDRGGTEAFF	TGTGCTAGTGGCCACGACAGGGGAGGCACTGAAGCTTTCTTT
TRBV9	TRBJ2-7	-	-	CASSVQGSPSYEQYF	TGTGCCAGCAGCGTTCAGGGGAGCCCCTCCTACGAGCAGTACTTC
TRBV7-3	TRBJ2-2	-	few	CASSLVGSEGELFF	TGTGCCAGCAGCTTAGTGGGCAGTGAGGGGGAGCTGTTTTTT